These 9 T cell receptor beta chains were all obtained from the same sample, sequenced in a study of graft-versus-host responses after intestinal transplantation listed by TCRdb under 2021. Libraries were prepared through the immunoSEQ multiplex PCR assay. The clones in this table, taken by TCRdb from immuneACCESS, are in-frame only. Not every clone is retained; where verified, under half of the shortfall comes from an unresolved V gene, and the cause of the rest is unknown. The sample table holds some 100,000 clones, of which just under 95% were seen once. Of the sample, around 0.07% falls within the top ten clones. Antigens of these TCRs are unknown. The time point label for this specimen denotes: cells obtained before transplantation from donor or recipient. Sample: unstimulated CD8+ T cells sorted from spleen or lymph node cells, taken before transplant. The receptors were sampled from a human donor who was the organ donor for an intestinal transplant.

This chain joins TRBV4-1 and TRBJ2-3; TRBD1 might be the D (5 bases). The V end was cut by 4 bases, the J end by 0 bases, with 14 bases between. Germline CDR1 and CDR2: MGHRA and YSYEKL. This CDR3 comprises 16 residues. Written as DNA, the CDR3 is TGCGCCAGCAGCCGCATTGGACACCCTAGCACAGATACGCAGTATTTT. It is translated as CASSRIGHPSTDTQYF.

This clone has a single count. The chain carries TRBV28 and TRBJ2-7, with TRBD1 matching over 10 bases. V trimming: 3 bases; J trimming: 4 bases; junction bases outside the gene matches: 12. Per the germline V gene, CDR1 is MDHEN and CDR2 is SYDVKM. CDR3 size: 17 residues. The chain's CDR3 is CASSFSKTGGVIYEQYF. In nucleotides, the CDR3 is TGTGCCAGCAGTTTTTCCAAGACAGGGGGCGTTATATACGAGCAGTACTTC.

The V call is TRBV25-1, the J call TRBJ2-5, with D possibly being TRBD2 (5 bases). V was cut by 5 bases and J by 4 bases, with 11 bases left in between. Germline V CDR1 and CDR2: MGHDK, SYGVNS. CDR3 length: 13 amino acids. CDR3 loop: CASSPAGGETQYF. CDR3 DNA sequence: TGTGCCAGCAGTCCAGCCGGAGGAGAGACCCAGTACTTC.

This clone was counted a few times. The chain joins TRBV5-6 to TRBJ1-1; unclear D gene. Germline CDR1 is SGHDT and CDR2 is YYEEEE. Trimming took off 0 bases at V and 3 bases at J, with 9 bases between the two ends. This CDR3 has 14 amino acids. CDR3 nucleotide sequence: TGTGCCAGCAGCTTGGTGAATGCGGACACTGAAGCTTTCTTT. This codes for CASSLVNADTEAFF.

The chain recombines TRBV10-3 with TRBJ2-1; TRBD2 matches at 8 bases. V lost 1 base and J lost 1; bases outside the gene matches: 21. Germline V gives CDR1 ENHRY, CDR2 SYGVKD. The CDR3 contains 22 residues. This CDR3 is CAISELVSGAPMSFWSYNEQFF. CDR3 bases: TGTGCCATCAGTGAGTTGGTTAGCGGGGCGCCGATGAGCTTTTGGTCCTACAATGAGCAGTTCTTC.

The genes are TRBV13 and TRBJ2-3; 9 bases fit TRBD2. The CDR3 runs to 15 residues. V dropped 3 bases and J dropped 6; count of bases not matched to a gene: 7. Germline CDR1 PRHDT, CDR2 FYEKMQ (reference sequence). The CDR3 sequence: CASSLVTSGLDTQYF. Written as DNA, the CDR3 is TGTGCCAGCAGCTTGGTTACTAGCGGGCTGGATACGCAGTATTTT.

J is TRBJ2-1 and V is TRBV7-2; 7 bases fit TRBD2. Per germline, CDR1 SGHTA and CDR2 FQGNSA. V was clipped by 2 bases and J by 8 bases; unmatched bases: 12. The CDR3 consists of 16 residues. CDR3 protein: CASSLPPGLVGYEQFF. The CDR3 nucleotides read TGTGCCAGCAGCTTACCCCCAGGACTAGTTGGGTATGAGCAGTTCTTC.

V gene TRBV13 combines with J gene TRBJ2-5; 7 bases are shared with TRBD2. There are 14 residues in the CDR3. V lost 4 bases and J lost 3; bases outside the gene matches: 5. Germline V lookup: CDR1 PRHDT, CDR2 FYEKMQ (reference sequence). In nucleotides, the CDR3 is TGTGCCAGCAGCTGGGCGGGGGAGAAAGAGACCCAGTACTTC. Residues: CASSWAGEKETQYF.

The V call is TRBV30, the J call TRBJ2-6; D may be TRBD1 (5 bases). This CDR3 contains 18 residues. Deletions cut 5 bases from V and 0 bases from J, with 20 bases between. Germline V gene lookup returns CDR1 GTSNPN and CDR2 SVGIG (reference sequence). This CDR3 reads CAWSKALIDSSGANVLTF. The CDR3 coding sequence is TGTGCCTGGTCAAAAGCGCTCATCGACAGCTCTGGGGCCAACGTCCTGACTTTC.